What follows are 21 T cell receptor beta chains derived from one specimen sequenced in a study of cytotoxic CD8 clonotypes in ibrutinib-treated CLL. The table came from immunoSEQ multiplex PCR; TCRdb's copy has only in-frame clones and leaves some out. The profile shows 120,000 to 150,000 clones, 60% to 85% of them singletons. Sequenced material: PBMCs, taken after 12 months of ibrutinib treatment. These receptors were taken from a human donor with chronic lymphocytic leukemia.

This chain links TRBV30 with TRBJ1-4, with a weak D call TRBD1 (6 bases). V lost 0 bases to trimming and J lost 5 bases, with 10 bases between them. The CDR3 spans 14 residues. Germline V gene sequence: CDR1 GTSNPN, CDR2 SVGIG (reference sequence). Written as DNA, the CDR3 is TGTGCCTGGAGTGTGTCCAGGGGAAATGAAAAACTGTTTTTT. Translation gives CAWSVSRGNEKLFF.

V and J are TRBV18 and TRBJ2-1, with a tentative D call TRBD2 (6 bases). V lost 2 bases and J lost 8, with 16 bases in between. From germline, CDR1 is KGHSH and CDR2 LQKENI. CDR3 size: 15 residues. The CDR3 reads CASSPGGRLLDEQFF. The CDR3 DNA is TGTGCCAGCTCACCAGGAGGGAGGCTTCTCGATGAGCAGTTCTTC.

The chain recombines TRBV28 with TRBJ2-3; TRBD1 agrees at 7 bases. Germline values: CDR1 MDHEN, CDR2 SYDVKM. The CDR3 has 18 amino acids. V was pared by 5 bases and J by 3 bases, with 17 bases of the junction left unmatched. CDR3 region: CASSHDPRTGDGTDTQYF. The CDR3 nucleotides are TGTGCCAGCAGTCATGATCCAAGAACAGGGGATGGGACAGATACGCAGTATTTT.

The CDR3 sequence is CASSLFVSGNTIYF. The CDR3 coding sequence is TGTGCCAGCAGCTTGTTTGTCTCTGGAAACACCATATATTTT. V usage is TRBV5-6 and J usage is TRBJ1-3; D gene ambiguous. V was pared by 1 base and J by 0 bases, with 5 bases between. CDR1 is SGHDT and CDR2 is YYEEEE in the germline V gene. The CDR3 totals 14 residues.

V and J are TRBV9 and TRBJ2-7; D remains unclear. This CDR3 comprises 12 residues. Trimming pared 4 bases from V and 4 bases from J, leaving 9 bases between. The germline V gene has CDR1 SGDLS and CDR2 YYNGEE. This CDR3 reads CASSRSPYEQYF. As DNA, the CDR3 is TGTGCCAGCAGCAGAAGCCCGTACGAGCAGTACTTC.

This clone was observed a single time. The chain recombines TRBV11-1 with TRBJ2-1, with 12 bases aligning to TRBD2. This CDR3 region has 14 residues. Germline CDR1 reads SGHAT; CDR2 reads FQDESV (reference sequence). V shed 2 bases, J shed 12 bases, and the junction held 5 bases outside the gene matches. CDR3 DNA: TGTGCCAGCAGCTTAAGGACTAGCGGGGTTGGGCAGTTCTTC. Translating gives CASSLRTSGVGQFF.

This clone was seen only a few times. In DNA form, the CDR3 reads TGTGCCAGCACCCGGGTTACTCGGGCCCCTGGGGCCAACGTCCTGACTTTC. It codes for CASTRVTRAPGANVLTF. This chain links TRBV11-3 with TRBJ2-6; no firm D call. With 7 bases removed from V and 2 bases from J, the gap between germline ends came to 18 bases. The V gene's germline CDR1 is SGHNT and CDR2 YENEEA. The CDR3 is 17 amino acids.

This chain joins TRBV18 and TRBJ2-1; 10 bases agree with TRBD1. There are 13 residues in the CDR3. Losses at the gene ends were 6 bases for V and 8 bases for J; bases not matched to a gene: 4. Germline CDR1 reads KGHSH; CDR2 reads LQKENI. CDR3 sequence reads: CASSDRGWDEQFF. Here the CDR3 DNA reads TGTGCCAGCTCGGACAGGGGGTGGGATGAGCAGTTCTTC. Complete variable domain (other parts from reference TRBV18 and TRBJ2-1): NAGVMQNPRHLVRRRGQEARLRCSPMKGHSHVYWYRQLPEEGLKFMVYLQKENIIDESGMPKERFSAEFPKEGPSILRIQQVVRGDSAAYFCASSDRGWDEQFFGPGTRLTVL.

The rearrangement links TRBV30 to TRBJ2-5, with a weak D call TRBD1 (5 bases). Germline assignment: CDR1 GTSNPN and CDR2 SVGIG (reference sequence). Trimming shortened V by 4 bases and J by 5 bases, and 11 bases separated the two germline ends. The CDR3 is 12 amino acids. The CDR3 loop reads CAWNQGPETQYF. The CDR3 nucleotides are TGTGCCTGGAATCAGGGTCCGGAGACCCAGTACTTC.

This clone turned up a few times. The CDR3 spells CASSYRGALFF. CDR3 DNA sequence: TGTGCCAGCAGCTACCGCGGGGCCCTGTTTTTT. V is TRBV11-3 and J is TRBJ1-4; D may be TRBD1 (5 bases). CDR3 length: 11 residues. Trimming took 4 bases from V and 14 from J, leaving 11 bases between them. The V gene's germline CDR1 is SGHNT and CDR2 YENEEA.

V gene TRBV7-8 combines with J gene TRBJ1-2; 10 bases match TRBD1. This CDR3 spans 16 amino acids. The ends lost 1 base at V and 4 bases at J; junction bases unmatched: 6. Per the germline V gene, CDR1 is SGHVS and CDR2 is FQNEAQ. CDR3 sequence reads: CASSLGTGGLGYGYTF. The CDR3 DNA is TGTGCCAGCAGCTTAGGGACAGGGGGGCTTGGCTATGGCTACACCTTC.

This clone was detected only once. The CDR3 nucleotides are TGTGCCAGCAGCTTCAACAGGCAGGCCGGTTCACCCCTCCACTTT. Translation: CASSFNRQAGSPLHF. The chain joins TRBV11-2 to TRBJ1-6; D is perhaps TRBD1 (5 bases). This CDR3 has 15 amino acids. CDR1 is SGHAT, CDR2 FQNNGV, per germline. V shed 3 bases and J shed 9 bases, with 15 bases lying between them.

The chain is built from TRBV10-3 and TRBJ2-2; a possible D gene is TRBD1 (5 bases). Trimming removed 3 bases at V and 4 bases at J, with 9 bases between. Germline CDR1 reads ENHRY; CDR2 reads SYGVKD. The CDR3 loop spans 14 amino acids. CDR3 nucleotide sequence: TGTGCCATCAGTGACAGGGCGGCCACCGGGGAGCTGTTTTTT. This encodes CAISDRAATGELFF.

The chain has TRBV10-3 and TRBJ2-1, with a tentative D call TRBD2 (6 bases). Trimming removed 0 bases from V and 10 bases from J, with 10 bases in between. CDR1 is ENHRY and CDR2 is SYGVKD in the germline V gene. The length of the CDR3 is 13 residues. CDR3 residues: CAISESPSGEQFF. CDR3 bases: TGTGCCATCAGTGAGTCGCCCAGCGGGGAGCAGTTCTTC.

The rearrangement links TRBV6-1 to TRBJ2-7, with no clear D. The CDR3 has 14 amino acids. V was cut by 0 bases and J by 7 bases, with 13 bases left in between. Per germline, CDR1 MNHNS and CDR2 SASEGT. The CDR3, as DNA: TGTGCCAGCAGTGAAGCGCTAGGGTTCAAGGAGCAGTACTTC. Amino acids: CASSEALGFKEQYF.

The CDR3 bases are TGTGCCAGCTCAAGGGACAGGGCCAACTATGGCTACACCTTC. Its translation is CASSRDRANYGYTF. The chain employs TRBV18 and TRBJ1-2; TRBD1 matches at 9 bases. This CDR3 is built from 14 residues. V dropped 5 bases and J dropped 2; count of bases not matched to a gene: 3. CDR1 KGHSH and CDR2 LQKENI come from the germline V gene.

The CDR3 here is CASSQGQARYGYTF. The CDR3 bases are TGCGCCAGCAGCCAGGGACAGGCCCGCTATGGCTACACCTTC. The rearrangement links TRBV4-1 to TRBJ1-2; 8 nucleotides match TRBD1. With V trimmed by 3 bases and J by 4 bases, 4 bases remained unmatched. The CDR3 spans 14 residues. Germline V CDR1 and CDR2: MGHRA, YSYEKL.

Worth noting for this clone: An end of the junction does not agree with germline; a read error may underlie this. The J gene is TRBJ2-7, the V gene TRBV2, with 8 bases aligning to TRBD1. The germline V gene encodes CDR1 SNHLY and CDR2 FYNNEI. The CDR3 totals 13 residues. In DNA, the CDR3 is TGTGCCAGCAGTAAAGCCGGACAGGGCGAGCAGTACTTC. Encoded protein: CASSKAGQGEQYF. Full variable domain (rest looked up from reference TRBV2 and TRBJ2-7): EPEVTQTPSHQVTQMGQEVILRCVPISNHLYFYWYRQILGQKVEFLVSFYNNEISEKSEIFDDQFSVERPDGSNFTLKIRSTKLEDSAMYFCASSKAGQGEQYFGPGTRLTVT.

This chain connects TRBV5-4 to TRBJ1-5, with D possibly being TRBD1 (5 bases). There are 14 residues in the CDR3. Trimming left V 4 bases short and J 3 bases short, with 11 bases between. Germline values: CDR1 SGHNT, CDR2 YYREEE (reference sequence). The CDR3 DNA sequence: TGTGCCAGCAGCCTGCAGGGCCCCAATCAGCCCCAGCATTTT. Translating gives CASSLQGPNQPQHF.

The chain uses TRBV7-2 and TRBJ1-1; D call uncertain. Germline values: CDR1 SGHTA, CDR2 FQGNSA. There are 12 residues in the CDR3. V shed 2 bases and J shed 9 bases, with 10 bases lying between them. The DNA for the CDR3 is TGTGCCAGCAGCTTATTGGCCCCTAAAGCTTTCTTT. As protein: CASSLLAPKAFF.

The genes are TRBV21-1 and TRBJ1-4. TRBV21-1 is a listed pseudogene. CDR3 size: 16 residues. CDR3 DNA sequence: TGTGCCAGCAGCAAGGGACTTCGGAGATCTAATGAAAAACTGTTTTTT. It yields the protein CASSKGLRRSNEKLFF.